One sample yielded the 20 T cell receptor beta chains listed below, sequenced in a study of metastatic and nonmetastatic thyroid tumors. Until they underwent thyroid surgery, no patient had received any treatment. TCRdb re-called clones from the PCR reads using MiXCR. Here the sample spans 40,000 or so clones, roughly 25% being singletons. The sequenced sample consisted of blood. These receptors were collected from a female donor with papillary thyroid cancer or a benign thyroid nodule (not recorded which). Some clones in this sample may be carry-over from other donors' samples.

In regard to this clone: The junction and the germline gene differ at one end; a read error may be behind it. The chain links TRBV6-6 to TRBJ2-7; D is possibly TRBD1 or TRBD2 (5 bases each). Germline CDR1 and CDR2: MNHNY and SVGAGI (reference sequence). The CDR3 is 15 amino acids. DNA of the CDR3: TGTGCCAGCAGTCACTCACCCGGGACGACGGCCGATCAGTACTTC. Its protein product is CASSHSPGTTADQYF.

By proportion, this clone is medium-sized. V usage is TRBV24-1 and J usage is TRBJ2-1; the match to TRBD2 covers 14 bases. CDR1 is KGHDR, CDR2 SFDVKD, per germline. There are 15 residues in the CDR3. The V segment lost 2 bases and the J segment 10 bases; nucleotides outside the gene matches: 3. CDR3 DNA sequence: TGTGCCACCAGTGATTCGGGACTAGCGGGAGACGAGCAGTTCTTC. Its translation: CATSDSGLAGDEQFF.

By share of the sample, this clone is medium-sized (0.01 to 0.1%). The chain is built from TRBV6-1 and TRBJ2-3; D possibly uses TRBD1 or TRBD2 (5 bases each). This CDR3 spans 15 amino acids. Germline CDR1 is MNHNS and CDR2 is SASEGT. Between the trimmed V and J ends, which lost 7 bases and 2 bases, there was a span of 16 bases. CDR3 sequence reads: CASINRDPLTDTQYF. The CDR3 nucleotides are TGTGCCAGCATTAACCGGGACCCCCTCACAGATACGCAGTATTTT.

This clone appeared many times. The chain is built from TRBV5-6 and TRBJ2-1; the D is unclear. The germline V and J ends were trimmed by 4 bases and 5 bases, with 7 bases remaining between them. This CDR3 contains 12 residues. Germline V gene sequence: CDR1 SGHDT, CDR2 YYEEEE. CDR3 sequence (DNA): TGTGCCAGCAGCCCGGACGACAATGAGCAGTTCTTC. Encoded protein: CASSPDDNEQFF.

The table lists this clone with a few counts. The chain combines TRBV11-1 with TRBJ2-2; 11 bases are shared with TRBD2. Germline lookup yields CDR1 SGHAT and CDR2 FQDESV (reference sequence). The CDR3 totals 16 residues. After removal of 6 bases from V and 0 bases from J, the junction contained 3 bases not matched to a gene. The CDR3 nucleotides read TGTGCCAGCAGTCCGACTAGCGGGGCGAACACCGGGGAGCTGTTTTTT. This gives the protein CASSPTSGANTGELFF.

This chain's CDR3 is CASGIVNEQYF. In DNA, the CDR3 is TGTGCCAGCGGAATAGTTAACGAGCAGTACTTC. The rearrangement uses TRBV6-2 or TRBV6-3 and TRBJ2-7; D is uncertain. The germline V gene encodes CDR1 MNHEY and CDR2 SVGEGT. This CDR3 is 11 amino acids long. The ends were cut back, 8 bases at V and 5 bases at J, with 10 bases in the middle.

The sample holds a few counts of this clone. The V call is TRBV2, the J call TRBJ2-7; a possible D gene is TRBD2 (6 bases). Germline V gene lookup returns CDR1 SNHLY and CDR2 FYNNEI. V was shortened by 4 bases and J by 5 bases, with 12 bases between the two germline ends. This CDR3 region has 13 residues. DNA of the CDR3: TGTGCCAGCAGTGGTGGACTATTCGACGAGCAGTACTTC. This codes for CASSGGLFDEQYF.

This clone was found a few times. CDR3 nucleotides: TGTGCCAGCAACACCGCCAGCTCTACGAACACCGGGGAGCTGTTTTTT. It yields the protein CASNTASSTNTGELFF. The V and J genes are TRBV6-1 and TRBJ2-2, with D unclear. CDR1 and CDR2 from the germline V gene are MNHNS and SASEGT. V shed 7 bases and J shed 0 bases, with 15 bases lying between them. CDR3 length equals 16 residues.

This clone occurred many times. The chain recombines TRBV11-1 with TRBJ2-2; TRBD1 or TRBD2 may be the D gene (5 bases each). The germline V gene encodes CDR1 SGHAT and CDR2 FQDESV (reference sequence). The V end was cut by 5 bases, the J end by 6 bases, with 22 bases between. The CDR3 is 17 amino acids. The CDR3 region has the DNA TGTGCCAGCAGCCCCTACACTAGTGGTGTGGGGGCCGGGGAGCTGTTTTTT. Translating gives CASSPYTSGVGAGELFF. Using reference TRBV11-1 and TRBJ2-2 for the parts outside the CDR3, the full variable domain is EAEVAQSPRYKITEKSQAVAFWCDPISGHATLYWYRQILGQGPELLVQFQDESVVDDSQLPKDRFSAERLKGVDSTLKIQPAELGDSAMYLCASSPYTSGVGAGELFFGEGSRLTVL.

On this clone: At one boundary the junction diverges from the germline segment, which might be a read error. This chain links TRBV5-1 with TRBJ2-7; possibly TRBD1 or TRBD2 for D (5 bases each). Germline V CDR1 and CDR2: SGHRS, YFSETQ. The CDR3 length is 15 residues. The CDR3 loop reads CASSTQGASGYEKYF. The CDR3 DNA reads TGCGCCAGTAGTACCCAAGGGGCCTCGGGGTACGAGAAGTACTTC.

This clone was seen more than once but under ten times. This chain links TRBV24-1 with TRBJ1-2; 8 nucleotides agree with TRBD1. Germline values: CDR1 KGHDR, CDR2 SFDVKD. This CDR3 spans 15 amino acids. V was clipped by 4 bases and J by 6 bases; unmatched bases: 9. CDR3 nucleotide sequence: TGTGCCACCAGTGACGCCCGACAGGGGTTGCATGGCTACACCTTC. Its protein is CATSDARQGLHGYTF.

This clone was found many times. This sequence joins TRBV30 and TRBJ1-5; 8 bases align to TRBD1. This CDR3 is 14 amino acids long. Germline V gene data show CDR1 as GTSNPN and CDR2 as SVGIG (reference sequence). Unmatched junction bases numbered 7, after V lost 3 bases and J lost 6 bases. In DNA form, the CDR3 reads TGTGCCTGGAGAGGACAGGGAGGGGTTCAGCCCCAGCATTTT. This gives the protein CAWRGQGGVQPQHF.

The chain combines TRBV13 with TRBJ2-7, with TRBD2 matching over 11 bases. V dropped 4 bases and J dropped 3; count of bases not matched to a gene: 5. The CDR3 contains 15 residues. Germline CDR1 is PRHDT and CDR2 is FYEKMQ (reference sequence). For the CDR3, the DNA is TGTGCCAGCAGCTACGGACTAGCGGGCGACTACGAGCAGTACTTC. Translation gives CASSYGLAGDYEQYF.

This clone was detected ten times or more. Different DNA sequences within this sample yield the same CDR3. The chain employs TRBV7-9 and TRBJ2-5, with 11 positions matching TRBD2. The germline gives CDR1 SEHNR, CDR2 FQNEAQ (reference sequence). This CDR3 region has 15 residues. The ends lost 5 bases at V and 4 bases at J; junction bases unmatched: 6. The CDR3 DNA sequence: TGTGCCAGCAGCCAGCTGACTAGCGGGGCAGAGACCCAGTACTTC. This translates into CASSQLTSGAETQYF.

This clone was recorded a few times. The chain has TRBV30 and TRBJ1-2; TRBD1 matches 10 bases. The CDR3 runs to 13 residues. The ends lost 5 bases at V and 6 bases at J; junction bases unmatched: 6. From germline, CDR1 is GTSNPN and CDR2 SVGIG (reference sequence). In nucleotides, the CDR3 is TGTGCCTGGGTCACCGGGACAGGGGATGGCTACACCTTC. Translating it yields CAWVTGTGDGYTF.

This clone was observed once. The chain recombines TRBV20-1 with TRBJ2-1, with 9 bases lining up with TRBD2. The CDR3 sequence is 15 residues long. The junction had 3 bases not matched to a gene; V was cut back by 0 bases and J by 3 bases. CDR1 and CDR2 (germline): DFQATT, SNEGSKA (reference sequence). The CDR3 DNA reads as TGCAGTGCTAGAGACTTAGCGGGAGACTACAATGAGCAGTTCTTC. Its translation: CSARDLAGDYNEQFF.

The CDR3 sequence: CASSFTTGYSYEQYF. The CDR3 DNA follows: TGTGCCAGCAGCTTTACCACAGGATATTCCTACGAGCAGTACTTC. This sequence joins TRBV11-2 and TRBJ2-7; D is possibly TRBD1 (5 bases). CDR1 is SGHAT and CDR2 is FQNNGV in the germline V gene. The V end was cut by 3 bases, the J end by 1 base, with 13 bases between. The CDR3 loop spans 15 amino acids. The full variable domain, with the rest looked up from reference TRBV11-2 and TRBJ2-7, is EAGVAQSPRYKIIEKRQSVAFWCNPISGHATLYWYQQILGQGPKLLIQFQNNGVVDDSQLPKDRFSAERLKGVDSTLKIQPAKLEDSAVYLCASSFTTGYSYEQYFGPGTRLTVT.

This clone has a handful of counts. The V and J genes are TRBV28 and TRBJ2-7; no reliable D call. The germline gives CDR1 MDHEN, CDR2 SYDVKM. V lost 2 bases to trimming and J lost 3 bases, with 5 bases between them. This CDR3 has 12 residues. CDR3 in amino acids: CASSLRNYEQYF. The CDR3 DNA is TGTGCCAGCAGTTTACGAAACTACGAGCAGTACTTC. Looking up the rest from reference TRBV28 and TRBJ2-7 gives the full variable domain: DVKVTQSSRYLVKRTGEKVFLECVQDMDHENMFWYRQDPGLGLRLIYFSYDVKMKEKGDIPEGYSVSREKKERFSLILESASTNQTSMYLCASSLRNYEQYFGPGTRLTVT.

CDR3 region: CASSLPPQWWTETQYF. In DNA, the CDR3 is TGTGCCAGCAGCCTCCCACCGCAGTGGTGGACTGAGACCCAGTACTTC. V gene TRBV7-8 combines with J gene TRBJ2-5, with a possible D match to TRBD2 (5 bases). The germline gives CDR1 SGHVS, CDR2 FQNEAQ. V lost 5 bases and J 5 bases, leaving 21 bases between the germline ends. This CDR3 is built from 16 residues.

This clone was counted many times. CDR3 loop: CASAREGSNQPQHF. The CDR3, as DNA: TGTGCCAGCGCAAGGGAGGGTAGCAATCAGCCCCAGCATTTT. The rearrangement links TRBV2 to TRBJ1-5; D is ambiguous. Germline loops: CDR1 SNHLY, CDR2 FYNNEI. The V end was cut by 8 bases, the J end by 0 bases, with 11 bases between. CDR3 size: 14 residues.